The rows below give T cell receptor beta chains drawn from one sample of a study of blood T cells in healthy people across ages. TCRdb called the 5' RACE reads again in MiXCR, with one record for every CDR3 protein. The table has 550,000 to 650,000 distinct CDR3 sequences, about 28% seen once. These data were also reused for a study on T cells of mothers and their children.

The specimen was blood. These receptors all come from a boy aged 2-9 years in good health. CDR3s include the opening cysteine and the closing phenylalanine or tryptophan. The order of the fields is clone size, V gene, D gene, J gene, CDR3 DNA, CDR3 protein. D genes are given only for firm matches. Expanded clones are given a class, and other clones once, few, many or no size at all.

size: .; V: TRBV20-1; D: .; J: TRBJ1-4; DNA: TGCAGTGCTAGAGCAGGGGAAAAACTGTCTTTT; CDR3: CSARAGEKLSF
size: .; V: TRBV30; D: .; J: TRBJ2-1; DNA: TGTGCCTGGGACGACGTGGCCAATGAGCAGTTCTTC; CDR3: CAWDDVANEQFF
size: many; V: TRBV29-1; D: .; J: TRBJ2-5; DNA: TGCAGCGTACCGGCGGGGGAGACCCAGTACTTC; CDR3: CSVPAGETQYF
size: .; V: TRBV11-2; D: TRBD2; J: TRBJ2-1; DNA: TGTGCCAGCAGCTCAAGGGGACTAGCGGGAAATTCGACAAATGAGCAGTTCTTC; CDR3: CASSSRGLAGNSTNEQFF
size: .; V: TRBV6-6; D: TRBD2; J: TRBJ2-3; DNA: TGTGCCAGCAGAAGCGGGGGGGTTCTCACAGATACGCAGTATTTT; CDR3: CASRSGGVLTDTQYF
size: few; V: TRBV5-6; D: TRBD1; J: TRBJ2-2; DNA: TGTGCCAGCAGCCTGACAGGGGGCCCGCGGGAGCTGTTTTTT; CDR3: CASSLTGGPRELFF
size: few; V: TRBV7-9; D: TRBD2; J: TRBJ2-3; DNA: TGTGCCAGCAGCGAACTAGCGGGAGGCGCAGATACGCAGTATTTT; CDR3: CASSELAGGADTQYF
size: few; V: TRBV7-8; D: TRBD2; J: TRBJ2-1; DNA: TGTGCCAGCAGCCTACTAGCGGGGGAGAGCTCGAATGAGCAGTTCTTC; CDR3: CASSLLAGESSNEQFF
size: .; V: TRBV9; D: TRBD2; J: TRBJ2-5; DNA: TGTGCCAGCAATATCGGGGGGGGCGCGGAGACCCAGTACTTC; CDR3: CASNIGGGAETQYF
size: .; V: TRBV9; D: .; J: TRBJ2-7; DNA: TGTGCCAGCAGCGTAGATAGTGGGATGAGTTACGAGCAGTACTTC; CDR3: CASSVDSGMSYEQYF
size: .; V: TRBV12-3/TRBV12-4; D: TRBD1; J: TRBJ2-5; DNA: TGTGCCAGCAGTTTAGGACAGGGGCTCAAAGAGACCCAGTACTTC; CDR3: CASSLGQGLKETQYF
size: few; V: TRBV4-2; D: .; J: TRBJ2-2; DNA: TGTGCCAGCAGCCCCCCGCGCGGCCGGGGCACCGGGGAGCTGTTTTTT; CDR3: CASSPPRGRGTGELFF
size: many; V: TRBV13; D: TRBD1; J: TRBJ2-5; DNA: TGTGCCAGCAGCACACAGGGGCTGGAGACCCAGTACTTC; CDR3: CASSTQGLETQYF
size: .; V: TRBV4-3; D: .; J: TRBJ2-7; DNA: TGCGCCAGCAGCCAAGTTTTCGGGTTCTCCTACGAGCAGTACTTC; CDR3: CASSQVFGFSYEQYF
size: few; V: TRBV29-1; D: .; J: TRBJ2-3; DNA: TGCAGCGTTGTAGAGGAGGAGTTGGCGGATACGCAGTATTTT; CDR3: CSVVEEELADTQYF
size: .; V: TRBV10-2; D: .; J: TRBJ1-5; DNA: TGCGCCAGCAGTGAATCTGTTGATATCCAGCGGCCCCAGCATTTT; CDR3: CASSESVDIQRPQHF
size: few; V: TRBV7-8; D: TRBD1; J: TRBJ2-7; DNA: TGTGCCAGCAGCTTAGATCCCTTACTCCAGGGGGAAGTTTTTCCCTACGAGCAGTACTTC; CDR3: CASSLDPLLQGEVFPYEQYF
size: .; V: TRBV7-2; D: .; J: TRBJ2-3; DNA: TGTGCCAGCACCCTGACTCATAGCGAGGCGGATACGCAGTATTTT; CDR3: CASTLTHSEADTQYF
size: few; V: TRBV13; D: TRBD2; J: TRBJ2-5; DNA: TGTGCCAGCAGCTTAGTAGCGGGGAGCCAAGAGACCCAGTACTTC; CDR3: CASSLVAGSQETQYF
size: .; V: TRBV7-9; D: .; J: TRBJ1-3; DNA: TGTGCCAGCAGCCTCGAGGACAGCCGCTCTGGAAACACCATATATTTT; CDR3: CASSLEDSRSGNTIYF
size: .; V: TRBV6-5; D: TRBD2; J: TRBJ2-7; DNA: TGTGCCAGCAGTAGACTAGCGGGCTTCACCTACGAGCAGTACTTC; CDR3: CASSRLAGFTYEQYF
size: .; V: TRBV5-4; D: .; J: TRBJ2-7; DNA: TGTGCCAGCAGCCCTCGCGTTAGTGGGTACGAGCAGTACTTC; CDR3: CASSPRVSGYEQYF
size: many; V: TRBV29-1; D: .; J: TRBJ2-5; DNA: TGCAGCGTTCGCCTCTGGGAGACCCAGTACTTC; CDR3: CSVRLWETQYF
size: many; V: TRBV10-3; D: TRBD2; J: TRBJ2-7; DNA: TGTGCCACCTTACTAGCGGGAGCCTACGAGCAGTACTTC; CDR3: CATLLAGAYEQYF
size: .; V: TRBV6-1; D: TRBD1; J: TRBJ1-1; DNA: TGTGCCAGCGCCCGGGACAGGGCAGCTATCATGAACACTGAAGCTTTCTTT; CDR3: CASARDRAAIMNTEAFF
size: .; V: TRBV9; D: .; J: TRBJ2-6; DNA: TGTGCCAGCAGCCCAGGAGGGGGACTCCTCTCTGGGGCCAACGTCCTGACTTTC; CDR3: CASSPGGGLLSGANVLTF
size: .; V: TRBV11-2; D: TRBD2; J: TRBJ2-5; DNA: TGTGCCAGCAGCTTCTCTAGCGGGGTTGGAGAGACCCAGTACTTC; CDR3: CASSFSSGVGETQYF
size: .; V: TRBV20-1; D: TRBD1; J: TRBJ2-1; DNA: TGCAGTGCTAGAGCCCCCATGGACAGGGGGCATGAGCAGTTCTTC; CDR3: CSARAPMDRGHEQFF
size: few; V: TRBV7-2; D: TRBD2; J: TRBJ2-2; DNA: TGTGCCAGCAGCGACCGGACTAGCGGATATGGGGAGCTGTTTTTT; CDR3: CASSDRTSGYGELFF
size: few; V: TRBV3-1; D: .; J: TRBJ1-5; DNA: TGTGCCAGCAGCCAACGCTCAGGGGACAATCAGCCCCAGCATTTT; CDR3: CASSQRSGDNQPQHF
size: .; V: TRBV4-2; D: .; J: TRBJ2-7; DNA: TGTGCCAGCAGCCAAGATGGAAACAGCCCGAGGAACGAGCAGTACTTC; CDR3: CASSQDGNSPRNEQYF
size: .; V: TRBV5-1; D: .; J: TRBJ2-5; DNA: TGCGCCAGCAGCTTGGGGTCAACGGGGGACCAAGAGACCCAGTACTTC; CDR3: CASSLGSTGDQETQYF
size: .; V: TRBV7-2; D: .; J: TRBJ2-1; DNA: TGTGCCAGCAGCTTAGGGGCTACCCCCTACATTGAGCAGTTCTTC; CDR3: CASSLGATPYIEQFF
size: few; V: TRBV5-1; D: .; J: TRBJ1-6; DNA: TGCGCCAGCAGCGTCCGGCCCGGGTTAGATTCACCCCTCCACTTT; CDR3: CASSVRPGLDSPLHF
size: .; V: TRBV20-1; D: TRBD2; J: TRBJ2-1; DNA: TGCAGTGCTAGAGACCCAGCGGGGAATGAGCAGTTCTTC; CDR3: CSARDPAGNEQFF
size: .; V: TRBV28; D: .; J: TRBJ2-1; DNA: TGTGCCAGCAGCATTAGGCTGGGCCCCTACAATGAGCAGTTCTTC; CDR3: CASSIRLGPYNEQFF
size: .; V: TRBV12-3/TRBV12-4; D: .; J: TRBJ2-3; DNA: TGTGCCAGCAGTTGGACGGGCCCGAGCACAGATACGCAGTATTTT; CDR3: CASSWTGPSTDTQYF
size: many; V: TRBV7-9; D: .; J: TRBJ2-5; DNA: TGTGCCAGCAGCTTACAGCTAGGAGAGACCCAGTACTTC; CDR3: CASSLQLGETQYF
size: .; V: TRBV4-1; D: TRBD2; J: TRBJ2-5; DNA: TGCGCCAGCAGCCAAGATCTTGGGACTAGCGGGAGGCTTGGAGAGACCCAGTACTTC; CDR3: CASSQDLGTSGRLGETQYF
size: few; V: TRBV20-1; D: TRBD2; J: TRBJ2-7; DNA: TGCAGTGCTGCCCAGCGGGAATACGAGCAGTACTTC; CDR3: CSAAQREYEQYF
size: .; V: TRBV12-3/TRBV12-4; D: .; J: TRBJ2-3; DNA: TGTGCCAGCAGTAAGATCACATATACGCAGTATTTT; CDR3: CASSKITYTQYF
size: .; V: TRBV9; D: .; J: TRBJ2-7; DNA: TGTGCCAGCAGCGACGGCGGGGGCACCTACGAGCAGTACTTC; CDR3: CASSDGGGTYEQYF
size: few; V: TRBV12-3/TRBV12-4; D: TRBD2; J: TRBJ2-3; DNA: TGTGCCAGCAGTTTATGGAGTGGAATAGCGGGGGTGACAGATACGCAGTATTTT; CDR3: CASSLWSGIAGVTDTQYF
size: few; V: TRBV20-1; D: .; J: TRBJ2-5; DNA: TGCAGTGCTAGACGACAGCCGCTCTCCCAAGAGACCCAGTACTTC; CDR3: CSARRQPLSQETQYF
size: .; V: TRBV4-3; D: .; J: TRBJ2-7; DNA: TGCGCCAGCAGCCAAGACGGCACCGCCTACGAGCAGTACTTC; CDR3: CASSQDGTAYEQYF
size: .; V: TRBV12-3/TRBV12-4; D: .; J: TRBJ1-4; DNA: TGTGCCAGCAGAAGGGGGACTAATGAAAAACTGTTTTTT; CDR3: CASRRGTNEKLFF
size: .; V: TRBV5-1; D: .; J: TRBJ2-7; DNA: TGCGCCAGCAGCCCGGACGGGGGTCGAGGCGAGCAGTACTTC; CDR3: CASSPDGGRGEQYF
size: .; V: TRBV11-2; D: TRBD2; J: TRBJ2-1; DNA: TGTGCCAGCAGCTTAGTAGGCGCGGGAGGGATCAATGAGCAGTTCTTC; CDR3: CASSLVGAGGINEQFF
size: .; V: TRBV20-1; D: .; J: TRBJ2-7; DNA: TGCAGTGCTCTTCCTCTGGCTGCCGAGCAGTACTTC; CDR3: CSALPLAAEQYF
size: .; V: TRBV29-1; D: .; J: TRBJ1-5; DNA: TGCAGCGTTGGGGATGAGGGGGCCCAGCATTTT; CDR3: CSVGDEGAQHF
size: .; V: TRBV18; D: TRBD1; J: TRBJ1-2; DNA: TGTGCCAGCTCACCCCCTGGGACAGGGCGGAATGGCTACACCTTC; CDR3: CASSPPGTGRNGYTF
size: few; V: TRBV4-3; D: TRBD2; J: TRBJ2-7; DNA: TGCGCCAGCAGCCAAGAGCTAGCGGGAGGGCTTAACGAGCAGTACTTC; CDR3: CASSQELAGGLNEQYF